This T cell receptor beta chain was sequenced during a study of T cell responses to AZD1222 COVID-19 vaccine. Trimming pared 5 bases from V and 2 bases from J, leaving 6 bases between. This CDR3 region has 13 residues. CDR1 MNHEY and CDR2 SVGEGT come from the germline V gene. The method was immunoSEQ multiplex PCR; TCRdb's version includes in-frame clones alone and lacks a portion of them. This repertoire shows about 29,000 clones, over 90% found once; its top ten account for 8.1%. The chain combines TRBV6-2 or TRBV6-3 with TRBJ2-2; D is undetermined. This specimen was peripheral blood, taken on day 0 of AZD1222 vaccination. The clonotype comes from an adult in good health. The CDR3 DNA sequence: TGTGCCAGCAGTGATAGAAACACCGGGGAGCTGTTTTTT. It specifies CASSDRNTGELFF.